This T cell receptor beta chain was found in a study of T cell repertoires in cytomegalovirus infection. About the study: Based on public TCR beta signatures, there were indications of CMV infection and of a matching HLA type.

This clonotype was counted ten times or more. Its antigen is not identified. Findings of the study overall: The ex vivo response was dominated by HLA-C-restricted CMV-specific TCR beta clonotypes. Carriage of CMV together with the relevant HLA was identifiable through cumulative public TCR beta family frequency.

TCRdb reprocessed the reads with MiXCR, giving one entry per CDR3 protein. The data hold roughly 230,000 distinct CDR3 sequences, with 9% to 15% observed a single time. Germline trimming cut 4 bases from V and 3 bases from J; bases unmatched to any gene: 5. This CDR3 has 15 amino acids. Germline values: CDR1 LNHDA, CDR2 SQIVND (reference sequence). Sequencing was performed on PBMCs. This rearrangement joins TRBV19 to TRBJ2-7, with 11 bases that match TRBD2. The receptor was derived from a human donor in good health (CMV status not recorded). Some clones in this sample may be carry-over from other donors' samples. CDR3 in DNA: TGTGCCAGTAGTACAGCCGGGACTAGCGGCTACGAGCAGTACTTC. Translation gives CASSTAGTSGYEQYF. The full variable domain, with the rest looked up from reference TRBV19 and TRBJ2-7, is DGGITQSPKYLFRKEGQNVTLSCEQNLNHDAMYWYRQDPGQGLRLIYYSQIVNDFQKGDIAEGYSVSREKKESFPLTVTSAQKNPTAFYLCASSTAGTSGYEQYFGPGTRLTVT.